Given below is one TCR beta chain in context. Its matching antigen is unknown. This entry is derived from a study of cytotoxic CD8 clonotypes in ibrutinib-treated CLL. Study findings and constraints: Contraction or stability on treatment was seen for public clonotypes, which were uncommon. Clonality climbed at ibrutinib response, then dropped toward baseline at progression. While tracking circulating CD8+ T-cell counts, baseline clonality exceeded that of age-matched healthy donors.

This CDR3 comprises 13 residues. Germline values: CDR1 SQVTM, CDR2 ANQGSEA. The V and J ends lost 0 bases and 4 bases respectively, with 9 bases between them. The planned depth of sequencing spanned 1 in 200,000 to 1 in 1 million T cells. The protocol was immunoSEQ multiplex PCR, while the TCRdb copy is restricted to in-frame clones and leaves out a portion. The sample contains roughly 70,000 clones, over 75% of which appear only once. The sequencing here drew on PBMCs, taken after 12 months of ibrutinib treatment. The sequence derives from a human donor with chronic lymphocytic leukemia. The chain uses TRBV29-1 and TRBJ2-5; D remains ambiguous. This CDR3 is CSVEEGLGETQYF. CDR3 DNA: TGCAGCGTTGAAGAAGGCCTCGGAGAGACCCAGTACTTC.